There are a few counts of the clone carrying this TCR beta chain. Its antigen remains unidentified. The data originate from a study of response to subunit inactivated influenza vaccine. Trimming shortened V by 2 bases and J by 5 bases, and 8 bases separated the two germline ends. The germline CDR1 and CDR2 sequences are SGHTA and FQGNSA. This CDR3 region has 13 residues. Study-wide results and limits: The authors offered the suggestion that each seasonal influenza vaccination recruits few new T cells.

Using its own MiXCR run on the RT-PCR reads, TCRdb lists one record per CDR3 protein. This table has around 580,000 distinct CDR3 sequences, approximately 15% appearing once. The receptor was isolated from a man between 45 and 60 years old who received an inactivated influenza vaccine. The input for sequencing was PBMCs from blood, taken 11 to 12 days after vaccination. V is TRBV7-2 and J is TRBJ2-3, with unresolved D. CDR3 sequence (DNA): TGTGCCAGCAGCTTATATGAACGAGATACGCAGTATTTT. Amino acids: CASSLYERDTQYF.